This T cell receptor (beta chain) was documented in a study of high-grade serous ovarian cancer treatment subgroups. Study overall: Each sample yielded on average around 7,500 unique TCR beta rearrangements from roughly 15,000 reads. Study conclusions and caveats: TCR relatedness rose with neoantigen level and trended with mutation load. Repertoire similarity ranged roughly 0.11 to 0.8 between tumors of one patient. CDR1 and CDR2 were left unanalyzed; analyses focused on CDR3.

Clones were read by immunoSEQ multiplex PCR, and TCRdb kept only the in-frame ones, dropping some. The sample shows 1,500 to 1,600 clones, under 80% of them seen only once. Trimming cost V 6 bases and J 4 bases; bases outside gene matches: 13. The length of the CDR3 is 17 residues. Looked up from germline, CDR1 is MGHDK and CDR2 is SYGVNS. Concerning this clone: What it binds is not known.

Tumor samples were taken before definitive surgery or chemotherapy. The V and J genes are TRBV25-1 and TRBJ2-1; TRBD2 aligns across 9 bases. This receptor was identified in a human donor with high-grade serous ovarian cancer. The sequenced material came from tumor tissue. This CDR3 is CASSPPARSGRYNEQFF. In DNA form, the CDR3 reads TGTGCCAGCAGCCCCCCTGCGAGGAGCGGGAGGTACAATGAGCAGTTCTTC.